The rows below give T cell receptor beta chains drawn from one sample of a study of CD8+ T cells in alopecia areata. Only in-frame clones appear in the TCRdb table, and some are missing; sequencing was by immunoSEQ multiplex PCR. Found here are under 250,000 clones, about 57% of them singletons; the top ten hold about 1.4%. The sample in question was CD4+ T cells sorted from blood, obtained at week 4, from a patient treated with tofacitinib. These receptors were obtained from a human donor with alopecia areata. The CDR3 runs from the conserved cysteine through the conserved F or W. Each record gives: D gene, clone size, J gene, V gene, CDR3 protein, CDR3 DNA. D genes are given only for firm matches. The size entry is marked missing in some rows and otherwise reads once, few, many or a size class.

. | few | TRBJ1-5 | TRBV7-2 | CASSWGHSSNQPQHF | TGTGCCAGCAGCTGGGGACACAGTAGCAATCAGCCCCAGCATTTT
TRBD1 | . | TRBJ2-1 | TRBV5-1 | CASSFRQGEYEQFF | TGCGCCAGCAGCTTTCGACAGGGGGAGTATGAGCAGTTCTTC
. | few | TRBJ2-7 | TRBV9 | CASSVDGSRAYEQYF | TGTGCCAGCAGCGTAGACGGGAGCAGGGCCTACGAGCAGTACTTC
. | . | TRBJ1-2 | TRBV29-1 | CSASGTSNYGYTF | TGCAGCGCCTCCGGGACGTCGAACTATGGCTACACCTTC
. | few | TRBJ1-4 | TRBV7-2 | CASSLDSTTNEKLFF | TGTGCCAGCAGCTTGGACAGTACAACTAATGAAAAACTGTTTTTT
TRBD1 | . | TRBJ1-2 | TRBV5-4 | CASSARQGGRDGYTF | TGTGCCAGCAGCGCGCGACAGGGGGGGAGAGATGGCTACACCTTC
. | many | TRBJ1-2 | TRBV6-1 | CASSPLRGSYGYTF | TGTGCCAGCAGTCCATTAAGGGGCAGCTATGGCTACACCTTC
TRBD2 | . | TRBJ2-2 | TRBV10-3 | CAISRLAGASTGELFF | TGTGCCATCAGTAGACTAGCGGGGGCCTCCACCGGGGAGCTGTTTTTT
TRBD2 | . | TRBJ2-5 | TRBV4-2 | CASSISGTSGQETQYF | TGTGCCAGCAGCATATCGGGGACTAGCGGACAAGAGACCCAGTACTTC
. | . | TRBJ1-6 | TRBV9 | CASSAPGLHSPLHF | TGTGCCAGCAGCGCACCGGGGCTTCATTCACCCCTCCACTTT
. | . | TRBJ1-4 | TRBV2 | CASSEVRGGNEKLFF | TGTGCCAGCAGTGAAGTAAGGGGGGGCAATGAAAAACTGTTTTTT
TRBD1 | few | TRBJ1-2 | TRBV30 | CAWSADRGYGYTF | TGTGCCTGGAGTGCCGACAGGGGCTATGGCTACACCTTC
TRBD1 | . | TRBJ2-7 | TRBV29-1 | CSATTGYEQYF | TGCAGCGCAACGACAGGGTACGAGCAGTACTTC
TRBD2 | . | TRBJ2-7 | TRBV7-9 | CASTRALSGGYEQYF | TGTGCCAGCACTCGGGCCCTTTCCGGGGGGTACGAGCAGTACTTC
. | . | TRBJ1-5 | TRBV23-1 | CASSLLSNQPQHF | TGCGCCAGCAGTCTGCTAAGCAATCAGCCCCAGCATTTT
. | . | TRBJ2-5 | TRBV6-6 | CASSLLGQETQYF | TGTGCCAGCAGCCTACTGGGCCAAGAGACCCAGTACTTC
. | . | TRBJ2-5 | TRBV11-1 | CASSIAMTGRETQYF | TGTGCCAGCAGCATTGCGATGACAGGACGCGAGACCCAGTACTTC
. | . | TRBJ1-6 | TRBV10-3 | CAISESQVGSPLHF | TGTGCCATCAGTGAGTCGCAGGTTGGTTCACCCCTCCACTTT
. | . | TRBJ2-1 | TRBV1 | CTSSQDTSGLTYNEQFF | TGCACCAGCAGCCAAGACACCTCGGGACTAACGTACAATGAGCAGTTCTTC
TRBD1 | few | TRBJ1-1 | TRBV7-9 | CASSPRDRVYTEAFF | TGTGCCAGCAGCCCCCGGGACAGGGTGTACACTGAAGCTTTCTTT
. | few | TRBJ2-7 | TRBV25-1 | CASSEYREQYF | TGTGCCAGCAGTGAATACAGAGAGCAGTACTTC
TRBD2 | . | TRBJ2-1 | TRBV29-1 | CSVRGTSNEQFF | TGCAGCGTCCGAGGGACTAGCAATGAGCAGTTCTTC
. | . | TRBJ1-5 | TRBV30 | CAWSVKGSPGQPQHF | TGTGCCTGGAGTGTAAAGGGGAGCCCGGGACAGCCCCAGCATTTT
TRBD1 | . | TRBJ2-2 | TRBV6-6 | CASEEQGLGTGELFF | TGTGCCAGCGAGGAACAGGGGTTGGGCACCGGGGAGCTGTTTTTT
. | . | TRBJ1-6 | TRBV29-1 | CSVSEGWNSPLHF | TGCAGCGTTAGTGAGGGTTGGAATTCACCCCTCCACTTT
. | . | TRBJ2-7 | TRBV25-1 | CASGGTANYEQYF | TGTGCCAGCGGAGGGACAGCCAACTACGAGCAGTACTTC
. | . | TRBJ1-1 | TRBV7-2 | CASSRGTWSTEAFF | TGTGCCAGCAGCCGCGGGACTTGGAGCACTGAAGCTTTCTTT
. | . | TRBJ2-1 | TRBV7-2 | CASSPTYGGEQFF | TGTGCCAGCAGCCCAACGTATGGAGGGGAGCAGTTCTTC
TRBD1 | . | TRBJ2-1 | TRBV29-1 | CSVDTGTGTHEQFF | TGCAGCGTTGACACCGGGACAGGGACACATGAGCAGTTCTTC
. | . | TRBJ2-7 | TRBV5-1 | CASSYQAPRDEQYF | TGCGCCAGCAGCTACCAAGCCCCGCGGGACGAGCAGTACTTC
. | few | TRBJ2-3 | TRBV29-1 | CSVDGAGGSTDTQYF | TGCAGCGTCGACGGGGCCGGGGGTAGCACAGATACGCAGTATTTT
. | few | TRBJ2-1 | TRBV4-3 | CASSQEGRTDEQFF | TGCGCCAGCAGCCAAGAGGGTCGAACGGATGAGCAGTTCTTC
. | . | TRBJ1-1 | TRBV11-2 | CASSLTDNTEAFF | TGTGCCAGCAGCTTAACGGATAACACTGAAGCTTTCTTT
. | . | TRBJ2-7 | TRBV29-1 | CSVEGGANYEQYF | TGCAGCGTTGAAGGCGGGGCGAACTACGAGCAGTACTTC
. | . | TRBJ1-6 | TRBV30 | CAWRRAGDSPLHF | TGTGCCTGGAGAAGGGCAGGGGATTCACCCCTCCACTTT
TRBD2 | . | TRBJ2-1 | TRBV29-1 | CSVGLAPYNEQFF | TGCAGCGTTGGACTAGCCCCTTACAATGAGCAGTTCTTC
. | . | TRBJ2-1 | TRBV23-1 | CASSQSDTSAYNEQFF | TGCGCCAGCAGTCAATCAGACACGTCCGCCTACAATGAGCAGTTCTTC
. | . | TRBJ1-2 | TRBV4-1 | CASSQDDRSTNYGYTF | TGCGCCAGCAGCCAAGACGACAGGAGCACTAACTATGGCTACACCTTC
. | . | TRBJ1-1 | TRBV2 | CASSDQYMNTEAFF | TGTGCCAGCAGTGATCAGTACATGAACACTGAAGCTTTCTTT
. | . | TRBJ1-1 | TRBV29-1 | CSVGSPNTEAFF | TGCAGCGTCGGGTCTCCGAACACTGAAGCTTTCTTT
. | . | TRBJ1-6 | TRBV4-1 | CASSQRDLGGSNSPLHF | TGCGCCAGCAGCCAACGGGACCTAGGAGGGTCTAATTCACCCCTCCACTTT
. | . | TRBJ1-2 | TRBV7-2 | CASSLRRDYGYTF | TGTGCCAGCAGCCTCCGACGGGACTATGGCTACACCTTC
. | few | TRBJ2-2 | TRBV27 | CASSLQAPGSGELFF | TGTGCCAGCAGTTTACAGGCCCCGGGGTCCGGGGAGCTGTTTTTT
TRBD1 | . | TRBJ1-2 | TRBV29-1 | CSAVGGQGPYGYTF | TGCAGCGCCGTGGGGGGACAGGGGCCTTATGGCTACACCTTC
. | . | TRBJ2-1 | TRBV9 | CASSVGQVGDNEQFF | TGTGCCAGCAGCGTCGGGCAGGTTGGGGACAATGAGCAGTTCTTC
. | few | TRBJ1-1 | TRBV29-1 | CSVVGSNTEAFF | TGCAGCGTTGTTGGGTCGAACACTGAAGCTTTCTTT
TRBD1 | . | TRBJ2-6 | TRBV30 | CAWSPGGSGANVLTF | TGTGCCTGGAGTCCAGGGGGCTCTGGGGCCAACGTCCTGACTTTC
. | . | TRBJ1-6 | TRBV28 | CASKQGSYNSPLHF | TGTGCCAGCAAGCAGGGTTCCTATAATTCACCCCTCCACTTT
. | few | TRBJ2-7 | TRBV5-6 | CASSFGDEGYEQYF | TGTGCCAGCAGCTTTGGGGACGAAGGCTACGAGCAGTACTTC